This passage covers 6 T cell receptor beta chains from one sample sequenced in a study of T cell responses to AZD1222 COVID-19 vaccine. Using immunoSEQ multiplex PCR, the repertoire was profiled, and TCRdb retains in-frame clones only, with some absent. Found here are approximately 140,000 clones, roughly nine tenths of them singletons; the top ten hold just over 5%. The sample consisted of peripheral blood, taken on day 0 of AZD1222 vaccination. The source is an adult in good health.

The rearrangement joins TRBV7-9 to TRBJ1-2, with D possibly being TRBD1 (6 bases). CDR1 and CDR2 (germline): SEHNR, FQNEAQ (reference sequence). The CDR3 contains 15 residues. V lost 5 bases and J 0 bases, leaving 13 bases between the germline ends. CDR3 residues: CASSPPGQPNYGYTF. CDR3 DNA sequence: TGTGCCAGCAGCCCTCCGGGACAACCTAACTATGGCTACACCTTC.

This chain links TRBV27 with TRBJ2-7; possibly TRBD2 for D (5 bases). This CDR3 comprises 13 residues. Trimming shortened V by 5 bases and J by 0 bases, and 8 bases separated the two germline ends. Per germline, CDR1 MNHEY and CDR2 SMNVEV (reference sequence). CDR3 sequence reads: CASSRTRSYEQYF. Here the CDR3 DNA reads TGTGCCAGCAGTAGGACTCGCTCCTACGAGCAGTACTTC.

V and J are TRBV5-4 and TRBJ1-4, with D perhaps TRBD1 (6 bases). This CDR3 is 16 amino acids long. Germline V gene sequence: CDR1 SGHNT, CDR2 YYREEE (reference sequence). V was shortened by 3 bases and J by 0 bases, with 12 bases between the two germline ends. The CDR3: CASSSGQIATNEKLFF. The CDR3 DNA follows: TGTGCCAGCAGCTCCGGACAGATTGCAACTAATGAAAAACTGTTTTTT.

The chain has TRBV28 and TRBJ1-1, with TRBD1 matching over 7 bases. The germline V gene has CDR1 MDHEN and CDR2 SYDVKM. The CDR3 totals 15 residues. The V gene end was trimmed by 7 bases and the J gene end by 0 bases; junction bases not matched to a gene: 8. The CDR3 DNA reads as TGTGCCAGCATTCTTCCAGGGGGGATGAACACTGAAGCTTTCTTT. Protein: CASILPGGMNTEAFF.

The chain couples TRBV29-1 to TRBJ1-2, with unresolved D. This CDR3 is built from 12 residues. V lost 0 bases and J lost 5, with 7 bases in between. Looked up from germline, CDR1 is SQVTM and CDR2 is ANQGSEA. The CDR3 sequence is CSVEDVRYGYTF. The CDR3 nucleotides read TGCAGCGTTGAAGACGTCAGATATGGCTACACCTTC.

V usage is TRBV9 and J usage is TRBJ1-4; no clear D. Trimming took 4 bases from V and 0 from J, leaving 13 bases between them. The length of the CDR3 is 16 residues. Germline-derived CDR1 and CDR2 are SGDLS and YYNGEE. The CDR3 reads CASSPVDGSTNEKLFF. CDR3 nucleotides: TGTGCCAGCAGCCCGGTGGACGGATCAACTAATGAAAAACTGTTTTTT. Full variable domain (outside the CDR3, taken from reference TRBV9 and TRBJ1-4): DSGVTQTPKHLITATGQRVTLRCSPRSGDLSVYWYQQSLDQGLQFLIQYYNGEERAKGNILERFSAQQFPDLHSELNLSSLELGDSALYFCASSPVDGSTNEKLFFGSGTQLSVL.